The source of this T cell receptor beta chain is a study of T-cell reconstitution after alpha-beta-depleted transplantation in children. This clonotype has at least ten counts. Germline values: CDR1 SGHRS, CDR2 YFSETQ. This CDR3 comprises 14 residues. V was trimmed by 0 bases and J by 5 bases, leaving 9 bases between them. Construction of the TCRbeta library involved unique molecular identifiers. TCRdb recomputed calls from the PCR reads with MiXCR, one row per CDR3 protein. The sample has hundreds of thousands of distinct CDR3 sequences, roughly 17% seen once. This rearrangement joins TRBV5-1 to TRBJ1-5, with TRBD1 as a possible D gene (6 bases). The receptor comes from a human donor who donated a stem cell graft to a child with acute myeloid leukemia. Sequenced material: PBMCs from the stem cell graft donor, taken from the stem cell graft. The DNA of the CDR3 is TGCGCCAGCAGCTTGGGGGACATGGATCAGCCCCAGCATTTT. This codes for CASSLGDMDQPQHF.